Presented here are 12 T cell receptor beta chains from one specimen sequenced in a study of blood T cell repertoires in COVID-19. TCRdb's table, derived via immunoSEQ multiplex PCR, lists solely in-frame clones and lacks some. Among 130,000 to 150,000 clones, over 70% were seen once, and the ten largest hold around 6.3%. Sequencing was done on a sample of peripheral blood. All receptors derive from a man at least 80 years old with acute or convalescent COVID-19.

The CDR3 coding sequence is TGCAGCGTTGAAGACAGTAGCAATCAGCCCCAGCATTTT. This sequence encodes CSVEDSSNQPQHF. The genes are TRBV29-1 and TRBJ1-5; D not certain. The germline V gene encodes CDR1 SQVTM and CDR2 ANQGSEA. CDR3 length: 13 residues. V gave up 0 bases and J gave up 0 bases, with 3 bases separating them.

This chain links TRBV24-1 with TRBJ2-6, with 7 nucleotides matching TRBD2. This CDR3 spans 15 amino acids. V trimming: 6 bases; J trimming: 3 bases; junction bases outside the gene matches: 4. Germline assignment: CDR1 KGHDR and CDR2 SFDVKD. The CDR3 protein is CATSSGAYGANVLTF. The DNA for the CDR3 is TGTGCCACCAGTAGCGGGGCGTATGGGGCCAACGTCCTGACTTTC.

The chain uses TRBV3-1 (or the pseudogene TRBV3-2) and TRBJ1-4; D gene unclear. Trimming took 4 bases from V and 13 from J, leaving 13 bases between them. CDR1 LGHDT and CDR2 YNNKEL come from the germline V gene (reference sequence). There are 12 residues in the CDR3. The CDR3 DNA is TGTGCCAGCAGCCGTACGGCGGGGAGACTGTTTTTT. It encodes CASSRTAGRLFF.

J is TRBJ1-5 and V is TRBV7-2, with TRBD1 identical over 12 bases. CDR1 is SGHTA and CDR2 is FQGNSA in the germline V gene. This CDR3 has 17 amino acids. After removal of 1 base from V and 7 bases from J, the junction contained 8 bases not matched to a gene. CDR3 sequence: CASSLEGTGGADQPQHF. DNA of the CDR3: TGTGCCAGCAGCTTAGAGGGGACAGGGGGCGCGGACCAGCCCCAGCATTTT.

J is TRBJ2-7 and V is TRBV11-2, with D perhaps TRBD1 (6 bases). V was clipped by 10 bases and J by 1 base, with 11 bases between them. Germline CDR1 SGHAT, CDR2 FQNNGV. The CDR3 length is 12 residues. The DNA of the CDR3 is TGTGCCACCCAGACAGGTTCCTACGAGCAGTACTTC. It translates to CATQTGSYEQYF.

V gene TRBV28 combines with J gene TRBJ2-7; maybe TRBD1 (5 bases). CDR3 length: 14 residues. V was pared by 3 bases and J by 2 bases, with 11 bases between. CDR1 is MDHEN, CDR2 SYDVKM, per germline. The CDR3 loop reads CASSFMPGTYEQYF. The CDR3 DNA sequence: TGTGCCAGCAGTTTCATGCCAGGGACCTACGAGCAGTACTTC. Full variable domain (remainder filled in from reference TRBV28 and TRBJ2-7): DVKVTQSSRYLVKRTGEKVFLECVQDMDHENMFWYRQDPGLGLRLIYFSYDVKMKEKGDIPEGYSVSREKKERFSLILESASTNQTSMYLCASSFMPGTYEQYFGPGTRLTVT.

This rearrangement joins TRBV12-3 or TRBV12-4 to TRBJ2-2, with D unresolved. V was pared by 6 bases and J by 1 base, with 3 bases between. The CDR3 has 12 amino acids. In nucleotides, the CDR3 is TGTGCCAGCAGGAGGAACACCGGGGAGCTGTTTTTT. Protein product: CASRRNTGELFF.

This clone was observed a single time. V usage is TRBV4-2 and J usage is TRBJ2-5, with a possible D match to TRBD1 (6 bases). Trimming stripped 0 bases from V and 7 bases from J, with 15 bases between. Germline loops: CDR1 LGHNA, CDR2 YNFKEQ. This CDR3 comprises 15 residues. This CDR3 is CASSQDKQGSGTQYF. The CDR3 coding sequence is TGTGCCAGCAGCCAAGACAAGCAGGGGAGCGGGACCCAGTACTTC.

V is TRBV4-2 and J is TRBJ1-1; D is possibly TRBD1 (6 bases). CDR3 length: 16 amino acids. Germline V gene lookup returns CDR1 LGHNA and CDR2 YNFKEQ. The germline V and J ends were trimmed by 0 bases and 2 bases, with 13 bases remaining between them. In DNA, the CDR3 is TGTGCCAGCAGCCAAGATTGGGTGGACAGAAACACTGAAGCTTTCTTT. Translated: CASSQDWVDRNTEAFF.

This chain connects TRBV5-1 to TRBJ2-3; D uncertain. There are 15 residues in the CDR3. Between the trimmed V and J ends, which lost 1 base and 0 bases, there was a span of 9 bases. Looked up from germline, CDR1 is SGHRS and CDR2 is YFSETQ. The CDR3 is CASSLQSESTDTQYF. Here the CDR3 DNA reads TGCGCCAGCAGCTTGCAGTCGGAGAGCACAGATACGCAGTATTTT. The entire variable domain, with the rest obtained from reference TRBV5-1 and TRBJ2-3, is as follows: KAGVTQTPRYLIKTRGQQVTLSCSPISGHRSVSWYQQTPGQGLQFLFEYFSETQRNKGNFPGRFSGRQFSNSRSEMNVSTLELGDSALYLCASSLQSESTDTQYFGPGTRLTVL.

The V call is TRBV27, the J call TRBJ2-5, with D perhaps matching TRBD1 (5 bases). The CDR3 is made up of 16 amino acids. From germline, CDR1 is MNHEY and CDR2 SMNVEV (reference sequence). Trimming cost V 4 bases and J 2 bases, with 17 bases left between them. The CDR3 loop reads CASSSIGRQRQETQYF. CDR3 DNA: TGTGCCAGCAGTTCCATCGGACGACAGAGACAAGAGACCCAGTACTTC.

The chain links TRBV5-6 to TRBJ1-2, with TRBD1 as a possible D gene (5 bases). Looked up from germline, CDR1 is SGHDT and CDR2 is YYEEEE. The V gene lost 0 bases and the J gene lost 1 base, with 10 bases spanning the gap. The CDR3 covers 15 residues. CDR3 nucleotide sequence: TGTGCCAGCAGCTTGGGGAGGGGACTTAACTATGGCTACACCTTC. It translates to CASSLGRGLNYGYTF.